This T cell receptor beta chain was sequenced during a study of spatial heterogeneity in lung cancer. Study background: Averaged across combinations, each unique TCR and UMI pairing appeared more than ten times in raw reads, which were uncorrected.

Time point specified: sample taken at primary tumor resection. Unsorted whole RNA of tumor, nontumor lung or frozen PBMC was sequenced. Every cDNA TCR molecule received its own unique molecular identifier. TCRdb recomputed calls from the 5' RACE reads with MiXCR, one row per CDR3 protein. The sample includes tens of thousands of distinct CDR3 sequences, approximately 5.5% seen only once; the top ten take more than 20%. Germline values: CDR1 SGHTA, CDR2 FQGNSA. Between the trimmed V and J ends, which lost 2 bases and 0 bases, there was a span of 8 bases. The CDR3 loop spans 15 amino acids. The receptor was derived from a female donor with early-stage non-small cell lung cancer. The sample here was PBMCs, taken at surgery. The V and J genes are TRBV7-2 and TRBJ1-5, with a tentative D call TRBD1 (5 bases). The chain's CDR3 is CASSLSGGSNQPQHF. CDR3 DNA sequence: TGTGCCAGCAGCTTAAGCGGGGGTAGCAATCAGCCCCAGCATTTT.